This passage covers 27 T cell receptor beta chains from one sample sequenced in a study of cytomegalovirus exposure and HLA in healthy donors. PCR amplification relied on 60 Vbeta primers (plus 13 Jbeta primers). Some clones are missing from TCRdb's copy, which holds only in-frame ones; the method was immunoSEQ multiplex PCR. Among about 110,000 clones listed, 70% to 75% were seen once. The material sequenced was PBMCs. The receptors were gathered from a middle-aged man in good health and CMV-seronegative.

This chain connects TRBV12-5 to TRBJ1-1; D is unresolved. Trimming took 4 bases from V and 6 from J, leaving 12 bases between them. Germline assignment: CDR1 LGHNT and CDR2 FRNRAP. The CDR3 covers 13 residues. CDR3 nucleotides: TGTGCTAGTGGTTGGGGAGTACCGTCTGAAGCTTTCTTT. It yields the protein CASGWGVPSEAFF.

Written as DNA, the CDR3 is TGTGCCAGCAGCTTGAGGGGCGACGCCTACGAGCAGTACTTC. It is translated as CASSLRGDAYEQYF. This chain uses TRBV5-4 with TRBJ2-7; possibly TRBD1 for D (5 bases). Trimming removed 1 base at V and 2 bases at J, with 10 bases between. Germline assignment: CDR1 SGHNT and CDR2 YYREEE (reference sequence). This CDR3 spans 14 amino acids.

This chain uses TRBV4-2 with TRBJ1-4, with D possibly being TRBD1 (5 bases). With 4 bases removed from V and 0 bases from J, the gap between germline ends came to 9 bases. Germline assignment: CDR1 LGHNA and CDR2 YNFKEQ. The CDR3 runs to 15 residues. The chain's CDR3 is CASSLDSATNEKLFF. For the CDR3, the DNA is TGTGCCAGCAGCCTTGACAGTGCAACTAATGAAAAACTGTTTTTT.

The CDR3 loop is CASSVEWGGADTQYF. CDR3 bases: TGTGCCAGCAGCGTAGAGTGGGGGGGGGCAGATACGCAGTATTTT. V usage is TRBV9 and J usage is TRBJ2-3; 7 bases fit TRBD2. This CDR3 is built from 15 residues. Looked up from germline, CDR1 is SGDLS and CDR2 is YYNGEE. The trim removed 0 bases at V and 4 bases at J, leaving 5 bases unmatched.

J is TRBJ2-1 and V is TRBV6-1; 8 nucleotides agree with TRBD2. The ends lost 2 bases at V and 6 bases at J; junction bases unmatched: 6. Germline-derived CDR1 and CDR2 are MNHNS and SASEGT. The CDR3 has 15 amino acids. The CDR3 DNA is TGTGCCAGCAGTGAAATCAGCGGGAGTCCCAATGAGCAGTTCTTC. This sequence encodes CASSEISGSPNEQFF.

This clone was observed a few times. The genes are TRBV7-9 and TRBJ2-1, with TRBD1 matching over 7 bases. The CDR3 is 15 amino acids. CDR1 SEHNR and CDR2 FQNEAQ come from the germline V gene (reference sequence). The V segment lost 4 bases and the J segment 2 bases; nucleotides outside the gene matches: 5. DNA of the CDR3: TGTGCCAGCAGCTCACGGGACAGCACCTACAATGAGCAGTTCTTC. Amino acid sequence: CASSSRDSTYNEQFF.

The sample holds one count of this clone. V is TRBV7-9 and J is TRBJ2-1; TRBD2 matches 10 bases. V shed 5 bases, J shed 3 bases, and the junction held 7 bases outside the gene matches. CDR3 size: 16 residues. The germline CDR1 and CDR2 sequences are SEHNR and FQNEAQ (reference sequence). DNA for the CDR3: TGTGCCAGCAGCGCCCTAGCGGGAGCTCTCTACAATGAGCAGTTCTTC. Amino acids: CASSALAGALYNEQFF.

The DNA for the CDR3 is TGTGCCAGCAGCCAAATTCTAGCGGTCTACAATGAGCAGTTCTTC. Translating it yields CASSQILAVYNEQFF. The V call is TRBV14, the J call TRBJ2-1; 7 bases match TRBD2. J was trimmed by 3 bases and V by 2 bases; bases with no gene match: 4. CDR1 and CDR2 from the germline V gene are SGHDN and FVKESK. This CDR3 contains 15 residues.

The CDR3 region has the DNA TGTGCCAGCAGTTCCGGGACTAGTCTAACCACAGATACGCAGTATTTT. It translates to CASSSGTSLTTDTQYF. The V and J genes are TRBV6-4 and TRBJ2-3; 8 bases match TRBD2. The CDR3 covers 16 residues. Trimming took 5 bases from V and 2 from J; bases not matched to a gene: 9. Germline lookup yields CDR1 MRHNA and CDR2 SNTAGT.

The chain couples TRBV7-6 to TRBJ2-2, with 7 bases that match TRBD2. The CDR3 runs to 16 residues. V gave up 5 bases and J gave up 4 bases; unmatched junction bases: 10. CDR1 and CDR2 (germline): SGHVS, FNYEAQ. Here the CDR3 DNA reads TGTGCCAGCAGCCCCGGACTAGTGACATCCACCGGGGAGCTGTTTTTT. Residues: CASSPGLVTSTGELFF.

The chain recombines TRBV2 with TRBJ2-7; 8 nucleotides line up with TRBD1. The CDR3 consists of 14 residues. Losses at the gene ends were 6 bases for V and 4 bases for J; bases not matched to a gene: 8. From germline, CDR1 is SNHLY and CDR2 FYNNEI. The CDR3 is CASRSGTGVYEQYF. The CDR3 DNA reads as TGTGCCAGCAGGTCGGGGACAGGTGTTTACGAGCAGTACTTC.

There are a few counts of this clone. The chain uses TRBV6-5 and TRBJ2-7; 13 nucleotides agree with TRBD2. In germline, CDR1 is MNHEY, CDR2 SVGAGI. J gave up 3 bases and V 6 bases, and 5 bases lay outside the gene matches. This CDR3 has 15 amino acids. CDR3 in DNA: TGTGCCAGCAGAAGGACTAGCGGGAGTTTCTACGAGCAGTACTTC. Amino acids: CASRRTSGSFYEQYF.

V gene TRBV7-2 combines with J gene TRBJ1-2, with 8 bases fitting TRBD1. The CDR3 runs to 14 residues. The V gene end was trimmed by 1 base and the J gene end by 8 bases; junction bases not matched to a gene: 6. Germline CDR1 and CDR2: SGHTA and FQGNSA. In DNA, the CDR3 is TGTGCCAGCAGCTTAGAACAGGGGGTACGAGGCTACACCTTC. Protein product: CASSLEQGVRGYTF.

J is TRBJ2-7 and V is TRBV9, with D hard to call. The V gene lost 6 bases and the J gene lost 0 bases, with 16 bases spanning the gap. CDR3 size: 15 residues. Germline V gene sequence: CDR1 SGDLS, CDR2 YYNGEE. CDR3 in DNA: TGTGCCAGCATCCCACCCTTGGTCAGCTCCTACGAGCAGTACTTC. It yields the protein CASIPPLVSSYEQYF.

The chain employs TRBV2 and TRBJ1-1; D is undetermined. Trimming shortened V by 4 bases and J by 1 base, and 7 bases separated the two germline ends. Germline V lookup: CDR1 SNHLY, CDR2 FYNNEI. The CDR3 is made up of 13 amino acids. CDR3 sequence (DNA): TGTGCCAGCAGTGTACAGCCGAACACTGAAGCTTTCTTT. Encoded protein: CASSVQPNTEAFF.

In its sample, this clone was seen a few times. The chain combines TRBV10-3 with TRBJ2-7; 8 bases agree with TRBD1. The length of the CDR3 is 14 residues. With V trimmed by 3 bases and J by 13 bases, 14 bases remained unmatched. The V gene's germline CDR1 is ENHRY and CDR2 SYGVKD. CDR3 amino acids: CAISDSSQGASLYF. CDR3 nucleotide sequence: TGTGCCATCAGTGACTCCAGTCAGGGGGCCTCCCTCTACTTC.

Points on this clone: The junction departs from germline at one end; a sequencing error may be responsible. This sequence joins TRBV30 and TRBJ2-5; TRBD2 agrees at 8 bases. This CDR3 comprises 12 residues. Germline V gene sequence: CDR1 GTSNPN, CDR2 SVGIG (reference sequence). The CDR3 DNA reads as TGTGCCTGGAGTCTGGGACTAGGCCTTTCGAACTTC. Its protein product is CAWSLGLGLSNF.

Of note for this clone: Within the sample, other DNA sequences also encode this same CDR3. This rearrangement joins TRBV4-1 to TRBJ2-7; D gene unclear. Per the germline V gene, CDR1 is MGHRA and CDR2 is YSYEKL. V lost 0 bases, J lost 7 bases, and 13 bases lay in between. The CDR3 runs 14 residues. The CDR3 DNA reads TGCGCCAGCAGCCAAGATGGAGCAGAGTTGGAGCAGTACTTC. Its protein is CASSQDGAELEQYF.

The chain recombines TRBV11-3 with TRBJ1-2; 8 bases agree with TRBD1. Per germline, CDR1 SGHNT and CDR2 YENEEA. The CDR3 consists of 13 residues. The V and J ends lost 6 bases and 4 bases, in that order; junction bases with no gene match: 4. In DNA, the CDR3 is TGTGCCAGCAGTACAGGGGGTGGCTATGGCTACACCTTC. This encodes CASSTGGGYGYTF. The complete variable domain, with remaining parts taken from reference TRBV11-3 and TRBJ1-2, reads EAGVVQSPRYKIIEKKQPVAFWCNPISGHNTLYWYLQNLGQGPELLIRYENEEAVDDSQLPKDRFSAERLKGVDSTLKIQPAELGDSAVYLCASSTGGGYGYTFGSGTRLTVV.

With regard to this clone: One junction end does not reproduce the germline sequence, and a read error may be involved. The chain uses TRBV7-9 and TRBJ1-3; unclear D gene. CDR1 and CDR2 from the germline V gene are SEHNR and FQNEAQ (reference sequence). The CDR3 length is 13 residues. As DNA, the CDR3 is TGTTCCAGCAGCTCGATAGCGGGGAACACCATATATTTT. Protein product: CSSSSIAGNTIYF.

This chain connects TRBV6-5 to TRBJ2-5; TRBD1 aligns across 8 bases. J gave up 3 bases and V 6 bases, and 6 bases lay outside the gene matches. There are 14 residues in the CDR3. Germline V CDR1 and CDR2: MNHEY, SVGAGI. The chain's CDR3 is CASSSGTGKETQYF. The CDR3 region has the DNA TGTGCCAGCAGCTCCGGGACAGGAAAAGAGACCCAGTACTTC.

The chain recombines TRBV6-5 with TRBJ1-2; TRBD1 might be the D (6 bases). CDR1 is MNHEY, CDR2 SVGAGI, per germline. CDR3 length: 14 residues. Trimming took 2 bases from V and 2 from J, leaving 9 bases between them. The CDR3 protein is CASSYAGQNYGYTF. The CDR3 DNA reads TGTGCCAGCAGTTACGCTGGACAGAACTATGGCTACACCTTC.

The V call is TRBV7-8, the J call TRBJ1-1; 11 bases are shared with TRBD1. The junction had 13 bases not matched to a gene; V was cut back by 5 bases and J by 8 bases. Germline assignment: CDR1 SGHVS and CDR2 FQNEAQ. The CDR3 sequence is 16 residues long. The CDR3 bases are TGTGCCAGCAGCCTAACCGGGACAGGGGGGGGCAGAGAAGCTTTCTTT. Encoded protein: CASSLTGTGGGREAFF.

This chain joins TRBV11-2 and TRBJ1-5; D might be TRBD1 (5 bases). Trimming removed 6 bases at V and 1 base at J, with 19 bases between. Germline V gives CDR1 SGHAT, CDR2 FQNNGV. The CDR3 is 17 residues long. In DNA, the CDR3 is TGTGCCAGCAGTCCACGGGGGGACCTCCGCAGCAATCAGCCCCAGCATTTT. Amino acid sequence: CASSPRGDLRSNQPQHF. Full variable domain (missing parts from reference TRBV11-2 and TRBJ1-5): EAGVAQSPRYKIIEKRQSVAFWCNPISGHATLYWYQQILGQGPKLLIQFQNNGVVDDSQLPKDRFSAERLKGVDSTLKIQPAKLEDSAVYLCASSPRGDLRSNQPQHFGDGTRLSIL.

This rearrangement joins TRBV6-1 to TRBJ1-5, with a possible D match to TRBD1 (5 bases). Trimming left V 5 bases short and J 7 bases short, with 15 bases between. The CDR3 runs to 14 residues. Germline V gene sequence: CDR1 MNHNS, CDR2 SASEGT. The CDR3 here is CASSLGQGGQPQHF. The DNA for the CDR3 is TGTGCCAGCAGTTTAGGGCAGGGTGGACAGCCCCAGCATTTT.

In nucleotides, the CDR3 is TGTGCCAGTAGTATCTTAGGGCAGGGAGGCGATGGCTACACCTTC. Protein product: CASSILGQGGDGYTF. The chain uses TRBV19 and TRBJ1-2, with TRBD1 as a possible D gene (5 bases). With 3 bases removed from V and 6 bases from J, the gap between germline ends came to 17 bases. CDR3 size: 15 residues. CDR1 is LNHDA, CDR2 SQIVND, per germline (reference sequence).

The rearrangement uses TRBV2 and TRBJ2-5; TRBD2 agrees at 11 bases. The ends lost 6 bases at V and 5 bases at J; junction bases unmatched: 11. CDR3 length: 16 residues. In germline, CDR1 is SNHLY, CDR2 FYNNEI. As DNA, the CDR3 is TGTGCCAGCAGGACCTTACTAGCGGGAGAGGGGGAGACCCAGTACTTC. As protein: CASRTLLAGEGETQYF.